A single sample is the source of the 20 T cell receptor beta chains below, sequenced in a study of OX40 agonist ivuxolimab in advanced cancers. Some clones are missing from TCRdb's copy, which holds only in-frame ones; the method was immunoSEQ multiplex PCR. Altogether roughly 53,000 clones are present, roughly 84% being singletons, with the ten largest covering 4.5% to 5.5%. Specimen: CD4+ or CD8+ T cells sorted from blood, collected in a trial of the OX40 agonist ivuxolimab. The receptor set was obtained from an adult with an advanced solid tumor such as melanoma, head and neck, liver or kidney cancer.

V gene TRBV28 combines with J gene TRBJ1-5; weak D call: TRBD1 (5 bases). The CDR3 totals 16 residues. Per the germline V gene, CDR1 is MDHEN and CDR2 is SYDVKM. Trimming pared 8 bases from V and 4 bases from J, leaving 21 bases between. The CDR3 sequence: CASRVLLTEKNQPQHF. The CDR3 DNA is TGTGCCAGCCGCGTGCTTCTGACAGAAAAAAATCAGCCCCAGCATTTT.

Here the CDR3 DNA reads TGTGCCAGCAGCCGGACTAGCGGGAGGGCCAACGGCTACGAGCAGTACTTC. This gives the protein CASSRTSGRANGYEQYF. This rearrangement joins TRBV7-8 to TRBJ2-7; 15 bases are a match to TRBD2. The CDR3 spans 17 residues. Germline V gene sequence: CDR1 SGHVS, CDR2 FQNEAQ. V lost 5 bases and J lost 3; bases outside the gene matches: 8.

Remarks on this clone: This same CDR3 is encoded by further DNA sequences in the sample. The chain links TRBV5-4 to TRBJ2-7; D uncertain. Per the germline V gene, CDR1 is SGHNT and CDR2 is YYREEE (reference sequence). This CDR3 is built from 16 residues. V lost 1 base to trimming and J lost 0 bases, with 14 bases between them. Here the CDR3 reads CASSLSTSASSYEQYF. The CDR3 DNA reads as TGTGCCAGCAGCTTGTCGACCAGCGCAAGCTCCTACGAGCAGTACTTC.

The J gene is TRBJ1-1, the V gene TRBV7-2; weak D call: TRBD1 (5 bases). The ends were cut back, 5 bases at V and 6 bases at J, with 22 bases in the middle. Germline CDR1 and CDR2: SGHTA and FQGNSA. This CDR3 spans 16 amino acids. This CDR3 reads CASSLSISGGRAEAFF. The CDR3 nucleotides read TGTGCCAGCAGCCTAAGTATCAGTGGGGGTAGGGCTGAAGCTTTCTTT.

This clone was picked up one time. The chain employs TRBV28 and TRBJ1-5, with D perhaps TRBD1 (5 bases). This CDR3 has 16 residues. Trimming took off 6 bases at V and 4 bases at J, with 19 bases between the two ends. Germline V gives CDR1 MDHEN, CDR2 SYDVKM. The CDR3 sequence: CASRQPPWGDNQPQHF. For the CDR3, the DNA is TGTGCCAGCAGACAACCACCGTGGGGGGATAATCAGCCCCAGCATTTT.

This clone appeared a few times. The chain employs TRBV19 and TRBJ2-2; 9 bases line up with TRBD2. Germline V CDR1 and CDR2: LNHDA, SQIVND (reference sequence). V gave up 7 bases and J gave up 7 bases; unmatched junction bases: 10. The CDR3 runs 15 residues. The CDR3 DNA reads as TGTGCCAGTACCGCTGGCGGCGGGAGGGACGGGGAGCTGTTTTTT. Translated: CASTAGGGRDGELFF.

V and J are TRBV4-2 and TRBJ2-5; unclear D gene. V was cut by 2 bases and J by 2 bases, with 12 bases left in between. CDR3 length: 15 amino acids. Germline lookup yields CDR1 LGHNA and CDR2 YNFKEQ. The CDR3 DNA reads as TGTGCCAGCAGCCAAACCTCTGGGAAACAAGAGACCCAGTACTTC. Residues: CASSQTSGKQETQYF.

This rearrangement joins TRBV27 to TRBJ2-2; a weak D match, TRBD2 (6 bases). CDR3 length equals 13 residues. CDR1 and CDR2 (germline): MNHEY, SMNVEV (reference sequence). The V and J ends lost 11 bases and 4 bases respectively, with 14 bases between them. The CDR3 DNA is TGTGCCGGTGCGGGGTTGATCACCGGGGAGCTGTTTTTT. Amino acids: CAGAGLITGELFF.

J is TRBJ2-2 and V is TRBV6-5; weak D call: TRBD2 (6 bases). Germline values: CDR1 MNHEY, CDR2 SVGAGI. The V end lost 2 bases, the J end lost 6 bases, and 13 bases lay between the germline ends. The CDR3 loop spans 15 amino acids. CDR3 coding DNA: TGTGCCAGCAGTTACGCCTGGGGCGGGGCCGGGGAGCTGTTTTTT. This encodes CASSYAWGGAGELFF.

The chain carries TRBV19 and TRBJ1-5, with D unclear. CDR1 LNHDA and CDR2 SQIVND come from the germline V gene (reference sequence). This CDR3 spans 12 amino acids. Deletions cut 5 bases from V and 7 bases from J, with 9 bases between. The CDR3 DNA reads as TGTGCCAGTAGTTCGGTGAGGCAGCCCCAGCATTTT. It is translated as CASSSVRQPQHF.

This sequence joins TRBV4-2 and TRBJ2-7; 9 bases line up with TRBD1. The CDR3 has 15 residues. Germline V gene lookup returns CDR1 LGHNA and CDR2 YNFKEQ. With V trimmed by 0 bases and J by 4 bases, 4 bases remained unmatched. The CDR3 spells CASSQETGGGYEQYF. The CDR3 bases are TGTGCCAGCAGCCAAGAAACAGGGGGCGGATACGAGCAGTACTTC.

The chain uses TRBV28 and TRBJ2-2, with TRBD1 matching 8 bases. The CDR3 length is 14 residues. Germline trimming cut 5 bases from V and 3 bases from J; bases unmatched to any gene: 2. The germline CDR1 and CDR2 sequences are MDHEN and SYDVKM. This CDR3 reads CASSRQGYTGELFF. The DNA for the CDR3 is TGTGCCAGCAGTCGACAGGGGTACACCGGGGAGCTGTTTTTT. Supplemented by reference TRBV28 and TRBJ2-2, the full variable domain reads DVKVTQSSRYLVKRTGEKVFLECVQDMDHENMFWYRQDPGLGLRLIYFSYDVKMKEKGDIPEGYSVSREKKERFSLILESASTNQTSMYLCASSRQGYTGELFFGEGSRLTVL.

This chain connects TRBV6-1 to TRBJ1-5, with D hard to call. V shed 5 bases and J shed 7 bases, with 9 bases lying between them. CDR1 MNHNS and CDR2 SASEGT come from the germline V gene. This CDR3 region has 12 residues. This CDR3 is CASSSTPQPQHF. In DNA, the CDR3 is TGTGCCAGCAGTTCGACCCCCCAGCCCCAGCATTTT.

The chain employs TRBV10-3 and TRBJ1-4, with 12 bases identical to TRBD1. Trimming took 1 base from V and 2 from J; bases not matched to a gene: 5. The CDR3 is 18 residues long. Looked up from germline, CDR1 is ENHRY and CDR2 is SYGVKD. CDR3 residues: CAISELPGQGATNEKLFF. CDR3 coding DNA: TGTGCCATCAGTGAGTTGCCGGGACAGGGGGCGACTAATGAAAAACTGTTTTTT.

The rearrangement uses TRBV5-6 and TRBJ2-7, with no clear D. The CDR3 is 13 residues long. The V end lost 0 bases, the J end lost 7 bases, and 11 bases lay between the germline ends. Germline assignment: CDR1 SGHDT and CDR2 YYEEEE. Written as DNA, the CDR3 is TGTGCCAGCAGCTTGGCCGACGGGTCAGAGCAGTACTTC. Protein product: CASSLADGSEQYF.

The genes are TRBV2 and TRBJ2-7; 10 bases map to TRBD1. CDR1 and CDR2 from the germline V gene are SNHLY and FYNNEI. This CDR3 contains 13 residues. V lost 6 bases to trimming and J lost 7 bases; unmatched junction nucleotides: 6. The CDR3 loop is CASSVTGGWEQYF. Here the CDR3 DNA reads TGTGCCAGCAGCGTGACAGGGGGCTGGGAGCAGTACTTC.

This chain connects TRBV18 to TRBJ2-1, with 8 bases identical to TRBD2. Unmatched junction bases numbered 5, after V lost 5 bases and J lost 5 bases. The CDR3 is 14 amino acids. Germline V gene sequence: CDR1 KGHSH, CDR2 LQKENI. CDR3 protein: CASSGRLANNEQFF. DNA for the CDR3: TGTGCCAGCTCAGGTCGACTAGCGAACAATGAGCAGTTCTTC.

This clone was detected only once. This chain links TRBV6-5 with TRBJ2-7; D is perhaps TRBD2 (5 bases). The V end lost 9 bases, the J end lost 4 bases, and 10 bases lay between the germline ends. The germline V gene has CDR1 MNHEY and CDR2 SVGAGI. The CDR3 sequence is 11 residues long. Here the CDR3 reads CASGRTYEQYF. The CDR3 DNA reads TGTGCCAGTGGTAGGACTTACGAGCAGTACTTC.

This chain joins TRBV11-3 and TRBJ2-3, with D possibly called TRBD1 or TRBD2 (5 bases each). The CDR3 totals 13 residues. Germline V gene sequence: CDR1 SGHNT, CDR2 YENEEA. Trimming removed 4 bases from V and 10 bases from J, with 15 bases in between. The DNA for the CDR3 is TGTGCCAGCAGCTCAGCCCCCGGGACGTCGCAGTATTTT. Encoded protein: CASSSAPGTSQYF.

This clone was recorded only once. The rearrangement uses TRBV6-5 and TRBJ1-2; 11 positions match TRBD1. V lost 6 bases and J lost 8; bases outside the gene matches: 5. CDR1 is MNHEY, CDR2 SVGAGI, per germline. The CDR3 extends over 13 amino acids. This CDR3 is CASRWDRGEGYTF. The CDR3 DNA reads as TGTGCCAGCAGATGGGACAGGGGGGAAGGCTACACCTTC.